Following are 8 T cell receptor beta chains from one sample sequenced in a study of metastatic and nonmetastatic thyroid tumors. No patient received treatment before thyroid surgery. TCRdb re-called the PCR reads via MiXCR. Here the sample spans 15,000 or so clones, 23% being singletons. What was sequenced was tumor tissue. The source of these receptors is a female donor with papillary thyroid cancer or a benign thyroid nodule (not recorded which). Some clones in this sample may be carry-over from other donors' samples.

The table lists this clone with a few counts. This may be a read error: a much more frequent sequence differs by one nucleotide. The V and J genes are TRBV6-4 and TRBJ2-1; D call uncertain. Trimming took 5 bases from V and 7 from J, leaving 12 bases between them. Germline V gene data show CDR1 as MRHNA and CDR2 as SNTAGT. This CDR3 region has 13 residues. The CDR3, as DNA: TGTGCCAGCAGTCTGCAGTGTGGGAATGAGCAGTTCTTC. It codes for CASSLQCGNEQFF.

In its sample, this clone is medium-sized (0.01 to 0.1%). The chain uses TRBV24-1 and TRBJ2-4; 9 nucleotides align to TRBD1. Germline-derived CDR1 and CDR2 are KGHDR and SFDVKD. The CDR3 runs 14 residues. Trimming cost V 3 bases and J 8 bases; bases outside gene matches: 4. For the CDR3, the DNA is TGTGCCACCAGTGATGGGACAGGGTGGGACATTCAGTACTTC. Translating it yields CATSDGTGWDIQYF.

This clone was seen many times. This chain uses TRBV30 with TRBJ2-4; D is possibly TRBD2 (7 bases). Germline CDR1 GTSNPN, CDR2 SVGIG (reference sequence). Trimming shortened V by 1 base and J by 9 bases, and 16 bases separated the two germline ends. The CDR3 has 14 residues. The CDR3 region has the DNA TGTGCCTGGAGTGGGGGGGGCTTATCCCCCATTCAGTACTTC. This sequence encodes CAWSGGGLSPIQYF.

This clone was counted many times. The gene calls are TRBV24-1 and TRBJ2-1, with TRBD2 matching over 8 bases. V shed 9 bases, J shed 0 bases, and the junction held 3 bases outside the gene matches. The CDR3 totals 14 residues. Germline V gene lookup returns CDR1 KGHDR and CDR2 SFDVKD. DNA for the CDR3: TGTGCCACCTCGGGAGGGAGCTCCTACAATGAGCAGTTCTTC. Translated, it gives CATSGGSSYNEQFF.

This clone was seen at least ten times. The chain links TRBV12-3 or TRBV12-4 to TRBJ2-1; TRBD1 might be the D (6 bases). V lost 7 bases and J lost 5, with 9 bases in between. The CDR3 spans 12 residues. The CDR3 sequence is CASTRTDNEQFF. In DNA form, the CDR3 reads TGTGCCAGCACCCGGACAGACAATGAGCAGTTCTTC.

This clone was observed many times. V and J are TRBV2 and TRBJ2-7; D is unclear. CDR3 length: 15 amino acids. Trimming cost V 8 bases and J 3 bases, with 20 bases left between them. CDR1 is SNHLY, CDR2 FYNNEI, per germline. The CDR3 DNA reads TGTGCCAGCCACGCCGTAAGGGATATGAACTACGAGCAGTACTTC. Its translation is CASHAVRDMNYEQYF.

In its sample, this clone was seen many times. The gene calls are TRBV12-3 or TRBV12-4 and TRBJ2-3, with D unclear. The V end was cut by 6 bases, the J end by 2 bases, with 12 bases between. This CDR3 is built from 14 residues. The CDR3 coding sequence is TGTGCCAGCAGATACTCGGACCTCACAGATACGCAGTATTTT. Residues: CASRYSDLTDTQYF.

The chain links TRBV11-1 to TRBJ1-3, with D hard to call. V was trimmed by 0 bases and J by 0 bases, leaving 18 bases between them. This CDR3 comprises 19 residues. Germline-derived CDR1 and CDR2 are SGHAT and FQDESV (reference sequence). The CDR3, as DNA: TGTGCCAGCAGCTTAGCGGCGTATAGAGGCAGGCGCTCTGGAAACACCATATATTTT. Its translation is CASSLAAYRGRRSGNTIYF.